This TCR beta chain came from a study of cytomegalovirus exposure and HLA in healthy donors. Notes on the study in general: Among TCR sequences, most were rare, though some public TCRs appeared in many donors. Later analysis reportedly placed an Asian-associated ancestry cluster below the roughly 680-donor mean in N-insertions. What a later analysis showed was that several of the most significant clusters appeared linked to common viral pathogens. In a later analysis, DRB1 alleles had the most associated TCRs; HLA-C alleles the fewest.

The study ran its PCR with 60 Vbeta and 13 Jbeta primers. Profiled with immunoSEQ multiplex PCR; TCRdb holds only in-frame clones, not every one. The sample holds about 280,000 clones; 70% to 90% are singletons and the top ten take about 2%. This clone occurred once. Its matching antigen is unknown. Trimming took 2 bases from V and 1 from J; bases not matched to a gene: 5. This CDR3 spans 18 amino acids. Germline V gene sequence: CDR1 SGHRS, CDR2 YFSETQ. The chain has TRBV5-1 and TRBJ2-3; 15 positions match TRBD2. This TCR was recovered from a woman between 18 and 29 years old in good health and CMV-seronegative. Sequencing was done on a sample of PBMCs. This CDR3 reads CASSLGLAGGQRTDTQYF. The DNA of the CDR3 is TGCGCCAGCAGCTTAGGACTAGCGGGGGGGCAGCGCACAGATACGCAGTATTTT.